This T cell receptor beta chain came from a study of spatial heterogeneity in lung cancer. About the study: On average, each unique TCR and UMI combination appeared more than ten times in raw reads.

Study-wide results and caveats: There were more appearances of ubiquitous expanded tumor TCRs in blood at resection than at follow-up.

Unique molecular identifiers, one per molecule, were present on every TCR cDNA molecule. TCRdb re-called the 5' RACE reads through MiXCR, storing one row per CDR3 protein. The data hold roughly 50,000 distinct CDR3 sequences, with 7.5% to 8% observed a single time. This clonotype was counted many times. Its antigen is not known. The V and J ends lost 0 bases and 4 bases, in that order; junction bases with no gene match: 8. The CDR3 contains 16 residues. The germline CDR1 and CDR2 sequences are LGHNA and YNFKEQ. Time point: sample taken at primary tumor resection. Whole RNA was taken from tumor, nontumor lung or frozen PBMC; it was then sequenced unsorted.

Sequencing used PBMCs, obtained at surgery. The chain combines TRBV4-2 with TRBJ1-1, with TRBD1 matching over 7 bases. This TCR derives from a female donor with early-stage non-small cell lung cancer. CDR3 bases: TGTGCCAGCAGCCAAGATTTTACAGGGGTGTCCACTGAAGCTTTCTTT. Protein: CASSQDFTGVSTEAFF.